The text below deals with one T cell receptor beta chain. Source study methods: The authors estimated nucleated cell counts from reference gene primer amplification. TCRdb's copy holds only in-frame clones and misses some; the assay was immunoSEQ multiplex PCR. That table furnishes V, J and clone size, whereas the DNA furnished D and trimming. The sample holds about 300,000 clones, 85% to 90% seen once. These data belong to a study of blood T cell repertoires in COVID-19. The V gene's germline CDR1 is MDHEN and CDR2 SYDVKM. The CDR3 is 22 residues long. Unmatched junction bases numbered 20, after V lost 3 bases and J lost 1 base.

Material for sequencing was peripheral blood. This receptor was obtained from a man aged 40-49 years with acute or convalescent COVID-19. The chain links TRBV28 to TRBJ2-7; TRBD2 aligns across 14 bases. The CDR3 loop is CASSFSFYPRTSGGTNSYEQYF. The DNA for the CDR3 is TGTGCCAGCAGTTTCTCATTCTATCCTAGGACTAGCGGGGGGACGAATTCCTACGAGCAGTACTTC.